The present T cell receptor (beta chain) was sequenced within a study of T cells expressing NK-cell markers. CDR1 DFQATT and CDR2 SNEGSKA come from the germline V gene (reference sequence). The CDR3 spans 18 residues. TCRdb re-analyzed the 5' RACE reads; it lists each CDR3 protein once, without DNA. The sample table sets out 25,000 to 35,000 distinct CDR3 sequences. This TCR was recovered from a woman aged 18 to 69 in good health. The sample comprised blood T cells: a sorted CD56 or NKG2C T cell subset, CD4+ or CD8+ T cells, or bulk PBMC T cells (not recorded which). The chain uses TRBV20-1 and TRBJ2-1; TCRdb returns TRBD2, unconfirmable since there is no DNA. The CDR3: CSARDETSGSPSYNEQFF.